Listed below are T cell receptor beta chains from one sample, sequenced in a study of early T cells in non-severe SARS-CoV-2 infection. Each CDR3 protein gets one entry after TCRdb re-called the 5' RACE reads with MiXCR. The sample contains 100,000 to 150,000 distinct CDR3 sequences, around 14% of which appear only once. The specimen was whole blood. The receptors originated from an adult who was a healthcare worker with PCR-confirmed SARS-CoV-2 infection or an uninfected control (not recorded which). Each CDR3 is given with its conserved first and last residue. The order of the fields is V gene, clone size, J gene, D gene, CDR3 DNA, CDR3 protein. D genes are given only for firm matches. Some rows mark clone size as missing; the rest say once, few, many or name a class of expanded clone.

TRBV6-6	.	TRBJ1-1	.	TGTGCCAGTTCAGGCCCGAACGCTGAAGCTTTCTTT	CASSGPNAEAFF
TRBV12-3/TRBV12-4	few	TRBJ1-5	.	TGTGCCAGCAGGCCGGGGCCAACCCCAAGGGATAATCAGCCCCAGCATTTT	CASRPGPTPRDNQPQHF
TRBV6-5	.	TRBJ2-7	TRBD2	TGTGCCAGCAGCCCCACTAGCGGGGGGTCCCGGGCCTACGAGCAGTACTTC	CASSPTSGGSRAYEQYF
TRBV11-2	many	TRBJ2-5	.	TGTGCCAGCAGCCCCGGGACGGCCCAAGAGACCCAGTACTTC	CASSPGTAQETQYF
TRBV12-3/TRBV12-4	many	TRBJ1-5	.	TGTGCCAGCAGAATGGAGGGTCAGCCCCAGCATTTT	CASRMEGQPQHF
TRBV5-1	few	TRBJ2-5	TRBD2	TGCGCCAGCGGGGAGGGAGAGACCCAGTACTTC	CASGEGETQYF
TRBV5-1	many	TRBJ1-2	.	TGCGCCAGCAGCTTGGCGTCCAACTATGGCTACACCTTC	CASSLASNYGYTF
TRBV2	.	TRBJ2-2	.	TGTGCCAGCAGGACTAGTGTCGCCGGGGAGCTGTTTTTT	CASRTSVAGELFF
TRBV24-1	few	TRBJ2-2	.	TGTGCCACCAGACCCCCCGCGGGGGAGCTGTTTTTT	CATRPPAGELFF
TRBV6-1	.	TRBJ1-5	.	TGTGCCAGCAGTGAAGGTCAGCCCCAGCATTTT	CASSEGQPQHF
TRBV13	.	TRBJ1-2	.	TGTGCCAGCAGACGGCTCGGACACGCTAACTATGGCTACACCTTC	CASRRLGHANYGYTF
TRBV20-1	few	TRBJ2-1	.	TGCAGTGCCCTGTACCCCGATGAGCAGTTCTTC	CSALYPDEQFF
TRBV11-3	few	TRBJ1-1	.	TGTGCCAGCAGCTTAGGACAGGAGGACACTGAAGCTTTCTTT	CASSLGQEDTEAFF
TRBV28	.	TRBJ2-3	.	TGTGCCACTACGTACAGGATTAGCACAGATACGCAGTATTTT	CATTYRISTDTQYF
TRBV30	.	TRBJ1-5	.	TGTGCCTCGATGACCACCAATCAGCCCCAGCATTTT	CASMTTNQPQHF
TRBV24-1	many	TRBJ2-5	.	TGTGCCACCAGTGATTCGGGGTCCCAAGAGACCCAGTACTTC	CATSDSGSQETQYF
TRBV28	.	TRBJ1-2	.	TGTGCCAGCAGTTTGGATAGTGCGGCTAACTATGGCTACACCTTC	CASSLDSAANYGYTF
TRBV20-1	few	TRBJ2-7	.	TGCAGTGCACCGAGGCCGGGATTCGCCTACGAGCAGTACTTC	CSAPRPGFAYEQYF
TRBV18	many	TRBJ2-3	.	TGTGCCAGCAAAGGACAATTGAACACAGATACGCAGTATTTT	CASKGQLNTDTQYF
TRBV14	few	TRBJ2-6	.	TGTGCCAGCAGCCAAGCCGGGTCTGGGGCCAACGTCCTGACTTTC	CASSQAGSGANVLTF
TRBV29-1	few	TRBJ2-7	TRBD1	TGCAGCGCCGACGGACAGGGGGGCTACGAGCAGTACTTC	CSADGQGGYEQYF
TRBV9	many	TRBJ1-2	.	TGTGCCAGCAGCGTAGCTACGGATAACTATGGCTACACCTTC	CASSVATDNYGYTF
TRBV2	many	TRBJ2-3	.	TGTGCCAGCAGTGGAACAGGGACAGATACGCAGTATTTT	CASSGTGTDTQYF
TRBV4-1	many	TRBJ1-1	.	TGCGCCAGCAGGGGGGCGTTCGGGAACACTGAAGCTTTCTTT	CASRGAFGNTEAFF
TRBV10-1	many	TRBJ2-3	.	TGCGCCAGCAGTGGGACCACAGATACGCAGTATTTT	CASSGTTDTQYF
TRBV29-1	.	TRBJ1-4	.	TGCAGCGCCTCACGACAAAATAATGAAAAACTGTTTTTT	CSASRQNNEKLFF
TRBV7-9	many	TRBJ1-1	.	TGTGCCAGCAGCTCCGACGGGAACACTGAAGCTTTCTTT	CASSSDGNTEAFF
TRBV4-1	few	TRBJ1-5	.	TGCGCCAGCAGCCAAGAGGGGGCCAGGCGCAATCAGCCCCAGCATTTT	CASSQEGARRNQPQHF
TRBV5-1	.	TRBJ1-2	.	TGCGCCAGCAGCTTGGCCGGGGGAACCTTAGGCTACACCTTC	CASSLAGGTLGYTF
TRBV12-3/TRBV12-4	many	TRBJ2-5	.	TGTGCCAGCAGTTTAAGGAGACAAGAGACCCAGTACTTC	CASSLRRQETQYF
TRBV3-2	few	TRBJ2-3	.	TGTGCCAGCAGCCAAGAGCAGGACTATATAGATACGCAGTATTTT	CASSQEQDYIDTQYF
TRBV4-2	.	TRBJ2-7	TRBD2	TGTGCCAGCAGCCGGCGGCTAGCGGGGGCCTTAAATAAATACGAGCAGTACTTC	CASSRRLAGALNKYEQYF
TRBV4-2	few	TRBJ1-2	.	TGTGCCAGCAGCCAAGACGCACTCGTCGCTAACTATGGCTACACCTTC	CASSQDALVANYGYTF
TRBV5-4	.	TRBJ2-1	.	TGTGCCAGCAGCCCCGAGGGGGGGTCCTACAATGAGCAGTTCTTC	CASSPEGGSYNEQFF
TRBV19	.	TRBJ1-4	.	TGTGCCAGTAGTAGCTACTTGGAAAAACTGTTTTTT	CASSSYLEKLFF
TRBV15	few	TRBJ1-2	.	TGTGCCACCAGCAGAGATCGCGTTGGGTACACCTTC	CATSRDRVGYTF
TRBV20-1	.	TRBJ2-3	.	TGCAGTGCTATACGAAGTACGCAGTATTTT	CSAIRSTQYF
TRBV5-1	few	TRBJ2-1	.	TGCGCCAGCAGCTTCGGCGGGGCTCTGGGCTACAATGAGCAGTTCTTC	CASSFGGALGYNEQFF
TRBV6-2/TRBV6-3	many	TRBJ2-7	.	TGTGCCAGCGGGGGGGCGACCTACGAGCAGTACTTC	CASGGATYEQYF
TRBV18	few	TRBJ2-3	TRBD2	TGTGCCAGCTCACCTTTCGCGGGGGTGATAGATACGCAGTATTTT	CASSPFAGVIDTQYF
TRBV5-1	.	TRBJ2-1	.	TGCGCCAGCAGCTCCGCGCAGCCACACAATGAGCAGTTCTTC	CASSSAQPHNEQFF
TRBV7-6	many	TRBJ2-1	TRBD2	TGTGCCAGCAGCTCGCAGAAGGGACTAGCGGGTGTCAATGAGCAGTTCTTC	CASSSQKGLAGVNEQFF
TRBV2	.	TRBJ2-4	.	TGTGCCAGCAGACTCCCTGGAGACCCTGGGGGAGCCAAAAACATTCAGTACTTC	CASRLPGDPGGAKNIQYF
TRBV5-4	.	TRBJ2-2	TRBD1	TGTGCCAGCAGCCGTCGACAGGGTTCCACCGGGGAGCTGTTTTTT	CASSRRQGSTGELFF